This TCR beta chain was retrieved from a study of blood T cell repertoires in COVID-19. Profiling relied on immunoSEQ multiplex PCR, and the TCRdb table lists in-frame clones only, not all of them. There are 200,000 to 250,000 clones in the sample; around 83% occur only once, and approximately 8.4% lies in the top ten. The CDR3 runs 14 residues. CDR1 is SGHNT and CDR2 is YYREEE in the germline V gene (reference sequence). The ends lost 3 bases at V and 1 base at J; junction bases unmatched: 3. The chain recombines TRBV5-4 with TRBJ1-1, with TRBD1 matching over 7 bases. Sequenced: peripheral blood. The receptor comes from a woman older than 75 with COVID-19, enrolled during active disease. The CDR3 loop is CASSSGDRNTEAFF. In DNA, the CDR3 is TGTGCCAGCAGCTCGGGGGACAGGAACACTGAAGCTTTCTTT. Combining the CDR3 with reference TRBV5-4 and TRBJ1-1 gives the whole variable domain ETGVTQSPTHLIKTRGQQVTLRCSSQSGHNTVSWYQQALGQGPQFIFQYYREEENGRGNFPPRFSGLQFPNYSSELNVNALELDDSALYLCASSSGDRNTEAFFGQGTRLTVV.